Listed below are T cell receptor beta chains from one sample, sequenced in a study of OX40 agonist ivuxolimab in advanced cancers. The method was immunoSEQ multiplex PCR; TCRdb's version includes in-frame clones alone and lacks a portion of them. Found here are about 70,000 clones, more than 80% of them singletons; the top ten hold approximately 5%. Sequencing was performed on CD4+ or CD8+ T cells sorted from blood, taken in a trial of the OX40 agonist ivuxolimab. The receptors here all came from an adult with an advanced solid tumor such as melanoma, head and neck, liver or kidney cancer. Both conserved end residues are part of each CDR3. The order of the fields is clone size, J gene, D gene, V gene, CDR3 protein, CDR3 DNA. D genes are given only for firm matches. Expanded clones get a size class; other rows say once, few or many, or leave the size out.

>.|TRBJ2-7|TRBD2|TRBV2
CASSPFFSGSLSYEQYF
TGTGCCAGCAGCCCTTTCTTTAGCGGGAGTCTCTCCTACGAGCAGTACTTC
>.|TRBJ2-5|TRBD2|TRBV7-7
CASSPPRGLGETQYF
TGTGCTAGCAGCCCACCCCGAGGACTAGGAGAGACCCAGTACTTC
>.|TRBJ2-7|.|TRBV5-1
CASSRSPGNGEQYF
TGCGCCAGCAGCCGTAGCCCGGGGAACGGAGAGCAGTACTTC
>once|TRBJ2-1|.|TRBV7-9
CASSLDGGYNEQFF
TGTGCCAGCAGCTTAGACGGGGGATACAATGAGCAGTTCTTC
>.|TRBJ1-1|.|TRBV27
CASSLFRNTEAFF
TGTGCCAGCAGTTTATTTCGGAACACTGAAGCTTTCTTT
>.|TRBJ1-4|.|TRBV7-9
CASSPREGLVNEKLFF
TGTGCCAGCAGCCCCCGGGAGGGGCTTGTTAATGAAAAACTGTTTTTT
>.|TRBJ1-2|.|TRBV6-1
CASSDGRGYGYTF
TGTGCCAGCAGTGACGGCAGGGGATATGGCTACACCTTC
>.|TRBJ1-4|TRBD1|TRBV5-5
CASSSPTGANNEKLFF
TGTGCCAGCAGCAGTCCGACAGGGGCCAATAATGAAAAACTGTTTTTT
>.|TRBJ2-7|.|TRBV5-5
CASSLTGDYEQYF
TGTGCCAGCAGCTTAACTGGAGATTACGAGCAGTACTTC
>.|TRBJ2-7|.|TRBV5-1
CASSLVGGPPREYF
TGCGCCAGCAGCTTGGTAGGGGGTCCTCCCCGGGAGTACTTC
>.|TRBJ2-1|.|TRBV7-2
CASSQESSLNEQFF
TGTGCCAGTTCACAAGAATCCAGCTTAAATGAGCAGTTCTTC
>.|TRBJ2-2|.|TRBV7-9
CASSFRTPRGGELFF
TGTGCCAGCAGCTTCCGGACGCCGCGGGGCGGGGAGCTGTTTTTT
>.|TRBJ2-3|TRBD2|TRBV6-5
CASSSTSGRGTDTQYF
TGTGCCAGCAGTTCCACCAGCGGGAGGGGCACAGATACGCAGTATTTT
>few|TRBJ2-5|.|TRBV14
CASSLTVETQYF
TGTGCCAGCAGCTTGACAGTAGAGACCCAGTACTTC
>.|TRBJ2-1|.|TRBV7-3
CASSLYPEYEQFF
TGTGCCAGCAGCTTATACCCCGAGTATGAGCAGTTCTTC
>once|TRBJ2-2|.|TRBV10-3
CAISEGTDTGELFF
TGTGCCATCAGTGAGGGAACAGACACCGGGGAGCTGTTTTTT
>.|TRBJ2-2|TRBD2|TRBV7-8
CASSVSGAAGTGELFF
TGTGCCAGCAGCGTGAGCGGGGCCGCAGGGACCGGGGAGCTGTTTTTT
>.|TRBJ2-1|TRBD2|TRBV4-3
CASSRSGGGSYNEQFF
TGCGCCAGCAGCCGGAGTGGGGGAGGGTCCTACAATGAGCAGTTCTTC
>.|TRBJ2-1|.|TRBV7-6
CASSLPGNEQFF
TGTGCCAGCAGCTTACCCGGCAATGAGCAGTTCTTC
>.|TRBJ1-1|TRBD1|TRBV6-1
CASGRDRGYTEAFF
TGTGCCAGCGGCCGGGACAGGGGATACACTGAAGCTTTCTTT
>.|TRBJ2-7|.|TRBV29-1
CSVGRPLGEQYF
TGCAGCGTAGGGAGACCCTTAGGCGAGCAGTACTTC
>.|TRBJ2-7|.|TRBV18
CASSPYTGSSYEQYF
TGTGCCAGCTCACCCTACACAGGGAGCTCCTACGAGCAGTACTTC
>.|TRBJ1-6|.|TRBV6-1
CASSGGEVNSPLHF
TGTGCCAGCAGTGGGGGGGAGGTGAATTCACCCCTCCACTTT
>.|TRBJ2-4|.|TRBV7-2
CASSLVGAAQGYKNIQYF
TGTGCCAGCAGCTTAGTTGGTGCGGCGCAGGGGTACAAAAACATTCAGTACTTC
>.|TRBJ2-1|TRBD2|TRBV6-8
CASSSPVGLGGEQFF
TGTGCCAGCAGCTCCCCTGTGGGACTAGGGGGGGAGCAGTTCTTC
>.|TRBJ2-3|TRBD2|TRBV2
CATRGLAASTDTQYF
TGTGCCACCAGGGGACTAGCGGCTAGCACAGATACGCAGTATTTT
>.|TRBJ1-2|TRBD1|TRBV18
CASSPRDSHGYTF
TGTGCCAGCTCACCAAGGGACAGCCATGGCTACACCTTC